These 25 T cell receptor beta chains were all obtained from the same sample, sequenced in a study of regulatory T cells in long-lasting Graves disease. Building of the TCR beta libraries involved iRepertoire HTBI primers and Arm-PCR of CDR3 regions. MiXCR, applied by TCRdb to the multiplex PCR reads, yields one record per CDR3 protein. The sample yields approximately 230,000 distinct CDR3 sequences, roughly 18% seen once. The time point here: newly diagnosed GD, antithyroid drugs for less than 3 months. PBMCs provided the RNA from which the TCR library was made. Sequencing used peripheral blood mononuclear cells (PBMCs), obtained at new diagnosis, from a patient treated with antithyroid drugs. Every receptor here comes from a female donor with Graves disease.

This clonotype was picked up many times. The genes are TRBV28 and TRBJ2-1, with 11 bases lining up with TRBD2. The trim removed 5 bases at V and 4 bases at J, leaving 7 bases unmatched. This CDR3 spans 16 amino acids. Looked up from germline, CDR1 is MDHEN and CDR2 is SYDVKM. CDR3 sequence: CASSPEGLAVYNEQFF. Written as DNA, the CDR3 is TGTGCCAGCAGTCCGGAGGGACTAGCGGTTTACAATGAGCAGTTCTTC.

This clonotype has just one count. Since a much larger clone is just one base distant, this may be a read error. The chain joins TRBV6-9 to TRBJ2-3; D remains unclear. The germline V gene has CDR1 MNHGY and CDR2 SVAAGI. The CDR3 is 14 amino acids. CDR3 loop: CASSYSTYTDTRYF. CDR3 sequence (DNA): TGTGCCAGCAGTTATTCAACTTACACAGATACGCGGTATTTT.

The chain couples TRBV6-2 or TRBV6-3 to TRBJ2-3; 14 positions match TRBD2. CDR3 length equals 16 residues. The trim removed 6 bases at V and 5 bases at J, leaving 7 bases unmatched. CDR1 and CDR2 from the germline V gene are MNHEY and SVGEGT. CDR3: CASRPGLAGVVDTQYF. DNA of the CDR3: TGTGCCAGCAGACCGGGACTAGCGGGAGTGGTAGATACGCAGTATTTT.

About this clonotype itself: This sequence may be a read error, since a much larger clone differs from it by one base. The genes are TRBV11-2 and TRBJ2-7, with TRBD1 as a possible D gene (5 bases). Germline CDR1 SGHAT, CDR2 FQNNGV. The CDR3 loop spans 15 amino acids. The CDR3 sequence is CARSQELQDVYEQYF. The CDR3 coding sequence is TGCGCCAGGAGCCAAGAATTACAGGACGTCTACGAGCAGTACTTC.

This chain uses TRBV6-2 or TRBV6-3 with TRBJ2-3; 9 positions match TRBD2. Per germline, CDR1 MNHEY and CDR2 SVGEGT. There are 18 residues in the CDR3. V was clipped by 5 bases and J by 3 bases; unmatched bases: 15. Here the CDR3 reads CASSATIASGRKTDTQYF. The DNA of the CDR3 is TGTGCCAGCAGTGCGACGATAGCAAGCGGGAGGAAAACAGATACGCAGTATTTT.

The genes are TRBV10-3 and TRBJ1-3; a weak D match, TRBD1 (5 bases). CDR1 is ENHRY, CDR2 SYGVKD, per germline. This CDR3 has 16 amino acids. V lost 4 bases and J lost 3, with 16 bases in between. CDR3 DNA sequence: TGTGCCATCAGTGCCGGGGGACCCCAATATGGAAACACCATATATTTT. Its translation is CAISAGGPQYGNTIYF.

This clonotype was seen at least ten times. This chain connects TRBV28 to TRBJ2-7; D gene uncertain. V was clipped by 3 bases and J by 2 bases, with 8 bases between them. Per germline, CDR1 MDHEN and CDR2 SYDVKM. CDR3 size: 13 residues. Here the CDR3 reads CASSLIQAYEQYF. CDR3 nucleotide sequence: TGTGCCAGCAGTTTGATTCAGGCCTACGAGCAGTACTTC.

This clonotype was detected only a few times. The genes are TRBV6-5 and TRBJ1-5; unclear D gene. Germline-derived CDR1 and CDR2 are MNHEY and SVGAGI. This CDR3 spans 16 amino acids. Deletions cut 2 bases from V and 0 bases from J, with 11 bases between. CDR3 bases: TGTGCCAGCAGTTACCCCCCGATTTATAGCAATCAGCCCCAGCATTTT. Amino acid sequence: CASSYPPIYSNQPQHF.

The gene calls are TRBV19 and TRBJ1-2; 9 nucleotides line up with TRBD1. The trim removed 3 bases at V and 6 bases at J, leaving 11 bases unmatched. Germline V gene data show CDR1 as LNHDA and CDR2 as SQIVND (reference sequence). The CDR3 extends over 16 amino acids. The CDR3 sequence: CASSILPGQGEDGYTF. CDR3 coding DNA: TGTGCCAGTAGTATTTTGCCGGGACAGGGTGAAGATGGCTACACCTTC.

This clonotype was seen at least ten times. CDR3 region: CSARKREASTDTQYF. The DNA for the CDR3 is TGCAGTGCTAGGAAGCGGGAGGCGAGCACAGATACGCAGTATTTT. This chain links TRBV20-1 with TRBJ2-3, with 9 positions matching TRBD2. CDR1 is DFQATT and CDR2 is SNEGSKA in the germline V gene (reference sequence). With V trimmed by 3 bases and J by 0 bases, 4 bases remained unmatched. The length of the CDR3 is 15 residues.

This clonotype came up many times. This chain links TRBV9 with TRBJ2-2; no reliable D call. In germline, CDR1 is SGDLS, CDR2 YYNGEE. The CDR3 length is 14 residues. V shed 4 bases and J shed 6 bases, with 13 bases lying between them. CDR3 coding DNA: TGTGCCAGCAGCCCCCGGTCGACGCCCGGGGAGCTGTTTTTT. Translation gives CASSPRSTPGELFF.

This clonotype was seen repeatedly, ten times or more. V gene TRBV7-9 combines with J gene TRBJ2-3; tentative D call: TRBD2 (5 bases). CDR1 is SEHNR, CDR2 FQNEAQ, per germline (reference sequence). The CDR3 contains 16 residues. V was cut by 5 bases and J by 2 bases, with 17 bases left in between. DNA of the CDR3: TGTGCCAGCAGCCGCATGTTGACCGGACTCACAGATACGCAGTATTTT. It translates to CASSRMLTGLTDTQYF.

This clonotype showed up many times. The chain recombines TRBV20-1 with TRBJ1-1; D gene ambiguous. V was pared by 1 base and J by 3 bases, with 12 bases between. The CDR3 covers 14 residues. CDR1 is DFQATT, CDR2 SNEGSKA, per germline (reference sequence). The CDR3 region is CSARGAGSDTEAFF. The CDR3 region has the DNA TGCAGTGCTAGAGGGGCGGGGTCGGACACTGAAGCTTTCTTT.

This clonotype appeared many times. J is TRBJ2-7 and V is TRBV27, with TRBD1 matching over 8 bases. V trimming: 4 bases; J trimming: 1 base; junction bases outside the gene matches: 6. The germline V gene has CDR1 MNHEY and CDR2 SMNVEV (reference sequence). The CDR3 has 15 amino acids. DNA for the CDR3: TGTGCCAGCAGTTGGAGCAGGGGGCAATCCTACGAGCAGTACTTC. Its protein product is CASSWSRGQSYEQYF.

As for this clonotype: A clone one base away is much larger, so this may be a read error. The rearrangement uses TRBV20-1 and TRBJ1-5, with D uncertain. Looked up from germline, CDR1 is DFQATT and CDR2 is SNEGSKA (reference sequence). The CDR3 is made up of 12 amino acids. CDR3: CSAGRPNRPQHF. The CDR3 DNA sequence: TGCAGTGCAGGCCGACCGAATCGGCCCCAGCATTTT.

The chain employs TRBV4-1 and TRBJ1-3; D remains ambiguous. The germline CDR1 and CDR2 sequences are MGHRA and YSYEKL. V lost 5 bases to trimming and J lost 0 bases, with 17 bases between them. There are 17 residues in the CDR3. CDR3 coding DNA: TGCGCCAGCAGCGGATTAGGAGGAGGGAGCTCTGGAAACACCATATATTTT. Protein: CASSGLGGGSSGNTIYF.

This clonotype has a count of ten or more. The gene calls are TRBV5-1 and TRBJ2-5; TRBD2 matches 9 bases. With V trimmed by 1 base and J by 2 bases, 6 bases remained unmatched. The CDR3 extends over 16 amino acids. Germline V gene lookup returns CDR1 SGHRS and CDR2 YFSETQ. The CDR3 DNA reads TGCGCCAGCAGCTTGCTGTCTAGCGGGGTGCAAGAGACCCAGTACTTC. Its protein product is CASSLLSSGVQETQYF.

This clonotype came up a few times. The CDR3 coding sequence is TGTGCCAGCAGCCTAAGTAATAGCAACACTGAAGCTTTCTTT. This codes for CASSLSNSNTEAFF. The rearrangement uses TRBV14 and TRBJ1-1; D remains unclear. V lost 4 bases to trimming and J lost 2 bases, with 11 bases between them. The CDR3 has 14 amino acids. The germline CDR1 and CDR2 sequences are SGHDN and FVKESK.

The chain combines TRBV2 with TRBJ1-2; 8 bases line up with TRBD1. CDR1 is SNHLY, CDR2 FYNNEI, per germline. This CDR3 is 17 amino acids long. Unmatched junction bases numbered 14, after V lost 6 bases and J lost 2 bases. The CDR3 loop reads CASRLRDRRGRNYGYTF. The CDR3 coding sequence is TGTGCCAGCAGGCTTCGGGACAGGAGGGGTAGAAACTATGGCTACACCTTC. The whole variable domain, remainder taken from reference TRBV2 and TRBJ1-2, is EPEVTQTPSHQVTQMGQEVILRCVPISNHLYFYWYRQILGQKVEFLVSFYNNEISEKSEIFDDQFSVERPDGSNFTLKIRSTKLEDSAMYFCASRLRDRRGRNYGYTFGSGTRLTVV.

This clonotype was counted ten times or more. The chain combines TRBV24-1 with TRBJ1-1, with D unclear. The CDR3 covers 15 residues. V lost 2 bases and J 0 bases, leaving 9 bases between the germline ends. Germline assignment: CDR1 KGHDR and CDR2 SFDVKD. CDR3 loop: CATSDSRALNTEAFF. The CDR3 bases are TGTGCCACCAGTGATTCCCGGGCACTGAACACTGAAGCTTTCTTT.

This clonotype came up many times. The gene calls are TRBV15 and TRBJ1-2; 9 nucleotides agree with TRBD1. V gave up 1 base and J gave up 8 bases; unmatched junction bases: 8. Germline CDR1 is LNHNV and CDR2 is YYDKDF (reference sequence). The CDR3 consists of 15 residues. CDR3 DNA sequence: TGTGCCACCAGCAGAGGCCCCGACAGGGGGGACGGCTACACCTTC. It translates to CATSRGPDRGDGYTF.

The sample holds many counts of this clonotype. CDR3 sequence: CASSSYVEHSYYF. CDR3 nucleotides: TGTGCCAGCAGCTCCTACGTAGAGCACTCGTACTACTTC. The gene calls are TRBV11-2 and TRBJ2-7; D is undetermined. The CDR3 contains 13 residues. Germline V lookup: CDR1 SGHAT, CDR2 FQNNGV. Deletions cut 4 bases from V and 13 bases from J, with 20 bases between.

This clonotype has ten or more counts. The CDR3 here is CASSSGGTRQTQYF. CDR3 bases: TGTGCCAGCAGCTCCGGCGGGACTCGTCAGACCCAGTACTTC. This chain uses TRBV7-2 with TRBJ2-5; TRBD2 is a possible D gene (6 bases). CDR3 length: 14 residues. The germline V gene has CDR1 SGHTA and CDR2 FQGNSA. V lost 4 bases and J 6 bases, leaving 15 bases between the germline ends.

This clonotype was picked up one time. This could be a read error, since a much larger clone is one nucleotide away. The V call is TRBV6-1, the J call TRBJ2-3; 9 nucleotides line up with TRBD2. Per the germline V gene, CDR1 is MNHNS and CDR2 is SASEGT. Unmatched junction bases numbered 13, after V lost 7 bases and J lost 5 bases. The CDR3 totals 16 residues. This CDR3 is CASNEGAGGPEDTQYF. For the CDR3, the DNA is TGTGCCAGCAATGAGGGGGCGGGAGGGCCCGAAGATACGCAGTATTTT.

This clonotype was found many times. The chain joins TRBV7-9 to TRBJ2-7; D may be TRBD1 or TRBD2 (7 bases each). The germline V gene encodes CDR1 SEHNR and CDR2 FQNEAQ (reference sequence). This CDR3 comprises 15 residues. V was trimmed by 1 base and J by 4 bases, leaving 14 bases between them. The CDR3 bases are TGTGCCAGCAGCTTAGGACAGGGAGGGGGATACGAGCAGTACTTC. Protein: CASSLGQGGGYEQYF.